This is a list of T cell receptor beta chains from one sample in a study of T cells after yellow fever vaccination. MiXCR, run by TCRdb on the 5' RACE reads, gives a single entry per CDR3 protein. The table includes 550,000 to 750,000 distinct CDR3 sequences, roughly 13% detected once. Sequences were derived from PBMCs, sampled on the day of the yellow fever booster vaccination. Receptors were obtained from a man aged 25-45 years who received the YFV17D yellow fever vaccine. Both conserved end residues are part of each CDR3. Fields, in order: J gene, V gene, clone size, D gene, CDR3 DNA, CDR3 protein. D genes are given only for firm matches. The listing skips clone size in some rows; elsewhere it reads once, few, many or a size class.

TRBJ2-1 | TRBV6-5 | NA | NA | TGTGCCAGCAGTTACTCGTCTTTCTGGGACACCTTGGGAAGTGAGCAGTTCTTC | CASSYSSFWDTLGSEQFF
TRBJ2-1 | TRBV5-4 | NA | NA | TGTGCCAGCAGCTTAGGACGCTATGAGCAGTTCTTC | CASSLGRYEQFF
TRBJ2-3 | TRBV4-3 | many | TRBD1 | TGCGCCAGCAGCCAAGCAGGGGGAATTGATACGCAGTATTTT | CASSQAGGIDTQYF
TRBJ2-3 | TRBV27 | NA | NA | TGTGCCAGCAGTTTTAACTACAGGGTTAGCACAGATACGCAGTATTTT | CASSFNYRVSTDTQYF
TRBJ2-2 | TRBV11-2 | few | TRBD2 | TGTGCCAGCAGACCTCCCGGACTAGCGGACAACACCGGGGAGCTGTTTTTT | CASRPPGLADNTGELFF
TRBJ1-2 | TRBV12-3/TRBV12-4 | few | NA | TGTGCCAGCAGCTCACAGGGTGATCACACCTTC | CASSSQGDHTF
TRBJ2-3 | TRBV12-3/TRBV12-4 | NA | TRBD2 | TGTGCCAGCAGCCGAACTAGCGGCGGAGGTACGCAGTATTTT | CASSRTSGGGTQYF
TRBJ2-3 | TRBV29-1 | NA | TRBD2 | TGCAGCGTTGGCCAACTAGCGGGCAAGTTCGGGGATACGCAGTATTTT | CSVGQLAGKFGDTQYF
TRBJ2-1 | TRBV23-1 | few | NA | TGCGCCAGCAGTCAATCTGAGGAGGGGTACTACAATGAGCAGTTCTTC | CASSQSEEGYYNEQFF
TRBJ2-7 | TRBV9 | once | NA | TGTGCCAGCAGCGTAGGAGAGGGCTTCCCCTACGAGCAGTACTTC | CASSVGEGFPYEQYF
TRBJ2-7 | TRBV9 | few | NA | TGTGCCAGCAGCGCGATAGCGGAGGGATACGAGCAGTACTTC | CASSAIAEGYEQYF
TRBJ2-7 | TRBV3-1 | NA | NA | TGTGCCAGCAGCCAAAGTCTTGGGGACTACGAGCAGTACTTC | CASSQSLGDYEQYF
TRBJ2-5 | TRBV29-1 | NA | TRBD1 | TGCAGCGTTAGGACAGGAGAAGAGACCCAGTACTTC | CSVRTGEETQYF
TRBJ2-2 | TRBV4-3 | once | NA | TGCGCCAGCAGCCCGGGGGCGTGGGACACCGGGGAGCTGTTTTTT | CASSPGAWDTGELFF
TRBJ1-1 | TRBV12-3/TRBV12-4 | NA | NA | TGTGCCAGCAGTTCCGACAGGAAAACTGAAGCTTTCTTT | CASSSDRKTEAFF
TRBJ1-2 | TRBV5-5 | few | TRBD1 | TGTGCCAGCAGCGCGGGACAGGGGGACCACTATGGCTACACCTTC | CASSAGQGDHYGYTF
TRBJ2-1 | TRBV10-3 | NA | NA | TGTGCCATCAGTGTCACTTTAGCGGTAGAGCAGTTCTTC | CAISVTLAVEQFF
TRBJ1-1 | TRBV7-9 | NA | NA | TGTGCCAGCAGCCCGGGGGCGGTGGAAGCTTTCTTT | CASSPGAVEAFF
TRBJ1-2 | TRBV4-3 | few | NA | TGCGCCAGCAGCAGCGATGGCTACACCTTC | CASSSDGYTF
TRBJ2-5 | TRBV9 | few | NA | TGTGCCAGCAGCGTAGCTACGAGGGCGGGACAAGAGACCCAGTACTTC | CASSVATRAGQETQYF
TRBJ2-1 | TRBV20-1 | few | NA | TGCAGTGCTTCTCGGGGGCACCATGAGCAGTTCTTC | CSASRGHHEQFF
TRBJ2-1 | TRBV7-2 | NA | NA | TGTGCCAGCAGCTTAGTTGGAGGGAACAACAATGAGCAGTTCTTC | CASSLVGGNNNEQFF
TRBJ2-3 | TRBV6-5 | NA | TRBD2 | TGTGCCAGCAGTTACGCCGGGACTAGCGGGAGTGGTACGCAGTATTTT | CASSYAGTSGSGTQYF
TRBJ2-1 | TRBV7-2 | few | TRBD2 | TGTGCCAGCAGCTCGCCGACTAGCCCTATTGAGCAGTTCTTC | CASSSPTSPIEQFF
TRBJ2-4 | TRBV2 | few | NA | TGTGCCAGCACACGACTAGCCAAAAACATTCAGTACTTC | CASTRLAKNIQYF
TRBJ2-3 | TRBV20-1 | NA | TRBD2 | TGCAGTGCCACGACTAGCGGGAGCACAGATACGCAGTATTTT | CSATTSGSTDTQYF
TRBJ1-5 | TRBV12-3/TRBV12-4 | few | TRBD1 | TGTGCCAGCAGTATAACACAGGGGCCGAATCAGCCCCAGCATTTT | CASSITQGPNQPQHF
TRBJ1-4 | TRBV15 | NA | TRBD1 | TGTGCCACCAGCACACCCGGGACAGGGGGAAAACTGTTTTTT | CATSTPGTGGKLFF
TRBJ2-3 | TRBV7-9 | NA | NA | TGTGCCAGCAGCTCTGGTTTGGGGGTCCGTGGAGATACGCAGTATTTT | CASSSGLGVRGDTQYF
TRBJ1-3 | TRBV6-5 | few | NA | TGTGCCAGCAGTACTCCTGGTGCGGTCTCTGGAAACACCATATATTTT | CASSTPGAVSGNTIYF
TRBJ2-2 | TRBV12-3/TRBV12-4 | many | NA | TGTGCCAGCAGTTCCGACAGAGCGAACACCGGGGAGCTGTTTTTT | CASSSDRANTGELFF
TRBJ2-1 | TRBV27 | few | TRBD2 | TGTGCCAGCAGTTTTAGCGGGAGGGCCGGGAATGAGCAGTTCTTC | CASSFSGRAGNEQFF
TRBJ2-7 | TRBV5-5 | NA | NA | TGTGCCAGCATCCCGGGACTTTCTATCTACGAGCAGTACTTC | CASIPGLSIYEQYF
TRBJ2-1 | TRBV9 | NA | NA | TGTGCCAGCAGCCTCAGGAGCAGGAGCAACAATGAGCAGTTCTTC | CASSLRSRSNNEQFF
TRBJ2-1 | TRBV2 | NA | NA | TGTGCCAGCAGGGTGGAAGCGCTAAGCTCCTGCAATGAGCAGTTCTTC | CASRVEALSSCNEQFF
TRBJ2-5 | TRBV7-2 | many | NA | TGTGCCAGCAACCGAAGGAGAGGTTCGGTCGAGACCCAGTACTTC | CASNRRRGSVETQYF
TRBJ1-5 | TRBV6-6 | NA | NA | TGTGCCAGCAGTGTGGACGGGAATCAGCCCCAGCATTTT | CASSVDGNQPQHF
TRBJ2-4 | TRBV11-2 | few | TRBD2 | TGTGCCAGCAGCTCACCAGACCGACTAGCGAATGCCAAAAACATTCAGTACTTC | CASSSPDRLANAKNIQYF
TRBJ1-3 | TRBV2 | NA | TRBD1 | TGTGCCAGCACCTCAGGGGACAGGGACTACGGGAACACCATATATTTT | CASTSGDRDYGNTIYF
TRBJ2-7 | TRBV7-3 | many | TRBD2 | TGTGCCAGCAGCTTATACGCTAGCGGGGCCTACGAGCAGTACTTC | CASSLYASGAYEQYF
TRBJ1-2 | TRBV5-5 | few | NA | TGTGCCAGCAGCGCCGGGACGGCCTATGGCTACACCTTC | CASSAGTAYGYTF
TRBJ2-5 | TRBV18 | NA | TRBD1 | TGTGCCAGCTCACTCAGGGGGCAAGGAGAGACCCAGTACTTC | CASSLRGQGETQYF
TRBJ2-1 | TRBV5-5 | NA | NA | TGTGCCAGCAGCGTCCGGGACTCCACCTACAATGAGCAGTTCTTC | CASSVRDSTYNEQFF